The clone carrying this TCR beta chain was recorded once. As defined, naive CD8 cells were CD45RO-negative and positively selected for CCR7, with terminally differentiated effector memory CD45RA+ cells excluded. The CDR3 contains 18 residues. V lost 5 bases and J 4 bases, leaving 26 bases between the germline ends. Germline CDR1 and CDR2: MGHRA and YSYEKL. The data belong to a study of shared clonotypes between healthy human individuals. TCRdb's table, derived via immunoSEQ multiplex PCR, lists solely in-frame clones and lacks some. In the table there are about 2.1 million clones, about 92% of which are singletons.

The sequence was obtained from a man between 18 and 29 years old in good health. Some clones in this sample may be carry-over from other donors' samples. V and J are TRBV4-1 and TRBJ1-1; D is perhaps TRBD1 (5 bases). Sequenced: naive CD8+ T cells from PBMCs. Written as DNA, the CDR3 is TGCGCCAGCAGCAGCGGACTGGGGGTGGCAGGAGTGGCCACTGAAGCTTTCTTT. Protein: CASSSGLGVAGVATEAFF.